This T cell receptor beta chain was observed in a study of blood T cell repertoires in COVID-19. Overall study context: Specimens from acute and convalescent COVID-19 originated in the United States, Italy and Spain. PBMCs, B-cell-depleted T cells, or T cells were the source of the cDNA or gDNA that made up the material.

In the authors' workflow: It was from reference gene primer amplification that nucleated cell counts were estimated. The data were produced by immunoSEQ multiplex PCR, yet TCRdb's version contains in-frame clones alone and is incomplete. For V, J and clone size, that table is used; D and trimming come from the DNA. The sample carries about 150,000 clones, approximately 86% recorded once. V dropped 3 bases and J dropped 6 bases, with 6 bases sitting between them. This CDR3 contains 12 residues. Sequencing was carried out using peripheral blood. The chain links TRBV12-3 or TRBV12-4 to TRBJ1-5, with D unresolved. The origin of this receptor is a woman in her forties or fifties with acute or convalescent COVID-19. Here the CDR3 DNA reads TGTGCCAGCAGTTTCTCCAGTCAGCCCCAGCATTTT. Amino acid sequence: CASSFSSQPQHF.